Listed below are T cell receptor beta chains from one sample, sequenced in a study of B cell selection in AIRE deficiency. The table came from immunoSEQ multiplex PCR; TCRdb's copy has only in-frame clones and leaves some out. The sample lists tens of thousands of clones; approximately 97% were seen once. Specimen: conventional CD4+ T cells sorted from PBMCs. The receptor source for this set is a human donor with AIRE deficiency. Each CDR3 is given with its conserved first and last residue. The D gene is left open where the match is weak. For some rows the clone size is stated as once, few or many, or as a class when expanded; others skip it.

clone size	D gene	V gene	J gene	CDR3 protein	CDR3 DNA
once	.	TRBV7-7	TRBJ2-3	CASSYRVGDDTQYF	TGTGCCAGCAGCTACAGGGTGGGGGATGATACGCAGTATTTT
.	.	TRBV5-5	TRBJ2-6	CASSLWGAGLGSGANVLTF	TGTGCCAGCAGCTTGTGGGGTGCAGGGTTGGGATCTGGGGCCAACGTCCTGACTTTC
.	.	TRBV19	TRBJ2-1	CASKQSSYNEQFF	TGTGCCAGTAAGCAGAGCTCCTACAATGAGCAGTTCTTC
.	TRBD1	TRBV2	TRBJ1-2	CASTRDSYGYTF	TGTGCCAGCACCAGGGACAGCTATGGCTACACCTTC
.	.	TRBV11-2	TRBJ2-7	CASSARDGYEQYF	TGTGCCAGCAGCGCGCGGGACGGTTACGAGCAGTACTTC
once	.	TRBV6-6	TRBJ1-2	CASSYSGGGYTF	TGTGCCAGCAGTTACTCGGGGGGAGGCTACACCTTC
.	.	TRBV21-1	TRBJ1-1	CASSKYQEGQAFF	TGTGCCAGCAGCAAATATCAGGAGGGGCAAGCTTTCTTT
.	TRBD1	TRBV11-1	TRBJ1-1	CASSSDRVNTEAFF	TGTGCCAGCAGCTCGGACAGGGTGAACACTGAAGCTTTCTTT
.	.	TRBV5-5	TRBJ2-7	CASSLKPRTYEQYF	TGTGCCAGCAGCTTGAAACCTCGTACATACGAGCAGTACTTC
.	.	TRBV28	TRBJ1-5	CASSESSGPQHF	TGTGCCAGCAGCGAATCATCAGGGCCCCAGCATTTT
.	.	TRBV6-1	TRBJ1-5	CASSEVGVSQPQHF	TGTGCCAGCAGTGAAGTAGGGGTGAGTCAGCCCCAGCATTTT
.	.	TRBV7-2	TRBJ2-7	CASSLAQNYEQYF	TGTGCCAGCAGCTTGGCGCAAAACTACGAGCAGTACTTC
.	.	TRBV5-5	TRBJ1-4	CASSSRGGDWRNEKLFF	TGTGCCAGCAGCTCCCGGGGGGGGGACTGGAGGAATGAAAAACTGTTTTTT
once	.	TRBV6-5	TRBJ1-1	CASRGPAGNTEAFF	TGTGCCAGCAGAGGGCCAGCAGGAAACACTGAAGCTTTCTTT
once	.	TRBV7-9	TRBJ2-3	CASSFGDDSTDTQYF	TGTGCCAGCAGCTTCGGTGATGACAGCACAGATACGCAGTATTTT
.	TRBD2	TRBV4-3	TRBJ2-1	CASSPTSGRGGEQFF	TGCGCCAGCAGCCCCACTAGCGGGAGGGGAGGTGAGCAGTTCTTC
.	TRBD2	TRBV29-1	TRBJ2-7	CSVGRGSSNSPYEQYF	TGCAGCGTTGGACGCGGGAGCTCGAATTCACCCTACGAGCAGTACTTC
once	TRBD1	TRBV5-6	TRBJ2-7	CASSPTGQGYYEQYF	TGTGCCAGCAGCCCCACGGGACAGGGATACTACGAGCAGTACTTC
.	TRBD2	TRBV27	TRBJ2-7	CITRTLAGLSYEQYF	TGCATAACCCGAACTCTAGCGGGCCTATCCTACGAGCAGTACTTC
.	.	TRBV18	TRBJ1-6	CASSPLGGSPLHF	TGTGCCAGCTCACCGTTAGGAGGTTCACCCCTCCACTTT
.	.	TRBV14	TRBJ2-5	CASSQVYYHQYF	TGTGCCAGCAGCCAAGTATATTATCACCAGTACTTC
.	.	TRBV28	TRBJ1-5	CASSNIMREPQHF	TGTGCCAGCAGCAATATTATGAGGGAGCCCCAGCATTTT
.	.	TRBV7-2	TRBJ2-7	CASSSGGGNYEQYF	TGTGCCAGCAGCTCTGGTGGGGGGAACTACGAGCAGTACTTC
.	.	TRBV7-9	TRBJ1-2	CASSSTVGYTF	TGTGCCAGCAGCTCAACTGTTGGCTACACCTTC
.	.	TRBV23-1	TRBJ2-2	CASSHSETTGELFF	TGCGCCAGCAGTCACAGCGAAACCACCGGGGAGCTGTTTTTT
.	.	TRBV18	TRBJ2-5	CASSETTAPQETQYF	TGTGCCAGCTCAGAAACGACAGCGCCCCAAGAGACCCAGTACTTC
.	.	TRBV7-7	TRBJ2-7	CASSPGRVNEQYF	TGTGCCAGCAGCCCGGGCAGGGTCAACGAGCAGTACTTC
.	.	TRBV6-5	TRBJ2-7	CASSWTRASYEQYF	TGTGCCAGCAGTTGGACAAGGGCGTCCTACGAGCAGTACTTC
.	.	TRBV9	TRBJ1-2	CASSVLARDYGYTF	TGTGCCAGCAGCGTCCTGGCGAGAGACTATGGCTACACCTTC
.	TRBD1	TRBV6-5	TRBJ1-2	CASSDRGRKGYTF	TGTGCCAGCTCGGACAGGGGGCGGAAAGGCTACACCTTC
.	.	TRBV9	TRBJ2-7	CASSPSAGRREQYF	TGTGCCAGCAGCCCCTCGGCGGGGAGAAGAGAGCAGTACTTC
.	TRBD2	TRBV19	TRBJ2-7	CASSFRLAAGDYEQYF	TGTGCCAGTAGTTTTAGACTAGCGGCGGGGGATTACGAGCAGTACTTC
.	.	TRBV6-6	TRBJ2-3	CADGDTQYF	TGTGCCGACGGAGATACGCAGTATTTT
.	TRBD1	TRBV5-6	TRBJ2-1	CASSSGQATYNEQFF	TGTGCCAGCAGCTCCGGACAGGCCACCTACAATGAGCAGTTCTTC
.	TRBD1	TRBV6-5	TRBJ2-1	CASSSGQGAFNEQFF	TGTGCCAGCAGTTCCGGACAGGGGGCTTTCAATGAGCAGTTCTTC
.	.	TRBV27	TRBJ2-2	CASSPGRSTGELFF	TGTGCCAGCAGTCCTGGGAGAAGCACCGGGGAGCTGTTTTTT
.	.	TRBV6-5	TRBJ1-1	CASSYGPNTEAFF	TGTGCCAGCAGTTATGGACCGAACACTGAAGCTTTCTTT
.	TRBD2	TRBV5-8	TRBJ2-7	CASSQVVGAGEYEQYF	TGTGCCAGCAGCCAAGTCGTCGGAGCGGGAGAATACGAGCAGTACTTC
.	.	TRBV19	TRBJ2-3	CASSIQDTQYF	TGTGCCAGTAGTATCCAGGATACGCAGTATTTT
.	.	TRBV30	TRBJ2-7	CAWSPPSYEQYF	TGTGCCTGGAGCCCCCCGAGCTACGAGCAGTACTTC
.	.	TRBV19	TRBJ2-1	CASSKEVLDNEQFF	TGTGCCAGTAGTAAGGAGGTCTTGGACAATGAGCAGTTCTTC
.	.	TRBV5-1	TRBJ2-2	CASTAGGTTNTGELFF	TGCGCCAGCACCGCAGGAGGGACAACGAACACCGGGGAGCTGTTTTTT
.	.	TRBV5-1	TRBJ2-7	CASSSGRAYEQYF	TGCGCCAGCAGCTCCGGACGGGCCTACGAGCAGTACTTC